This TCR beta chain stems from a study of beta chain features in type 1 diabetes. Study observations and caveats: Fewer junction insertions and more nucleotide deletions appeared in type 1 diabetes patients. Shortening of TCRB CDR3s, moderate but significant, appeared in all four CD4+ subsets of Type 1 diabetes patients.

The germline V gene encodes CDR1 SGDLS and CDR2 YYNGEE. Trimming left V 0 bases short and J 6 bases short, with 7 bases between. The CDR3 extends over 13 amino acids. Sequencing targeted expressed TCRB transcripts, as all isolated RNA had been reverse transcribed. Profiling relied on immunoSEQ multiplex PCR, and the TCRdb table lists in-frame clones only, not all of them. The data contain hundreds of thousands of clones, 15% of them singletons. On this clone itself: The antigen remains unidentified.

Via the markers CD45RO/CCR7/CD25/CD127/CD95/CD27, stem cell-like memory, regulatory, central memory and naive CD4+ cells were sorted. Sorted populations all had greater than 95% purity. The TCR sequence derives from a man between 18 and 29 years old in good health. The sequenced sample was naive CD4+ T cells from blood. The rearrangement uses TRBV9 and TRBJ1-5, with D hard to call. The CDR3 nucleotides read TGTGCCAGCAGCGTAGAACGCGGTCAGCCCCAGCATTTT. It specifies CASSVERGQPQHF. Filled out from reference TRBV9 and TRBJ1-5, the complete variable domain reads DSGVTQTPKHLITATGQRVTLRCSPRSGDLSVYWYQQSLDQGLQFLIQYYNGEERAKGNILERFSAQQFPDLHSELNLSSLELGDSALYFCASSVERGQPQHFGDGTRLSIL.